The present T cell receptor (beta chain) was sequenced within a study of T cells in Graves' hyperthyroidism and ophthalmopathy. Study observations and caveats: For ophthalmopathy, model prediction preceded onset by a median roughly 6.3 months. The blood repertoire included most of the expanded thyroid clonotypes above 0.001.

Amplification yielded TCR beta CDR3 regions, with RNA transcripts as the source. With the HTBI primer set, the TCR CDR3 went through a first round of RT-PCR. TCRdb independently ran MiXCR on the multiplex PCR reads; one entry per CDR3 protein. The sample includes 480,000 or so distinct CDR3 sequences, roughly 45% seen only once; the top ten take roughly 45%. This clonotype was counted many times. The antigen is undetermined. Germline assignment: CDR1 KGHSY and CDR2 FQNENV. This CDR3 has 14 amino acids. V was cut by 4 bases and J by 7 bases, with 16 bases left in between. Source material: peripheral blood or thyroid tissue (not recorded which). The chain combines TRBV16 with TRBJ1-1; D is undetermined. The TCR was taken from an adult woman with Graves' disease, either hyperthyroidism or ophthalmopathy (not recorded which). The CDR3 sequence: CASSPTQAPLEAFF. The CDR3 bases are TGTGCCAGCAGCCCTACCCAAGCGCCCCTTGAAGCTTTCTTT.